Each of the 12 T cell receptor beta chains below was sequenced from the same sample in a study of blood T cells in healthy people across ages. Primed by a sample-barcoded 5' primer and a J-beta primer mix, a second PCR proceeded for about 6 to 11 cycles. TCRdb ran MiXCR on the 5' RACE reads and lists one entry per CDR3 protein. The top ten clones hold around 23% of a sample with 1.8 million or so distinct CDR3 sequences, more than 35% of them seen once. Sequenced: blood. Receptors were obtained from a human donor in good health.

This clonotype was seen only a few times. The chain employs TRBV12-3 or TRBV12-4 and TRBJ2-4; D ambiguous. V dropped 3 bases and J dropped 5 bases, with 5 bases sitting between them. The CDR3 extends over 12 amino acids. CDR3 amino acids: CASSLNQNIQYF. In DNA, the CDR3 is TGTGCCAGCAGTTTGAACCAAAACATTCAGTACTTC.

This chain joins TRBV4-3 and TRBJ2-7; no definite D call. The CDR3 is 15 amino acids. Deletions cut 0 bases from V and 2 bases from J, with 11 bases between. Per the germline V gene, CDR1 is LGHNA and CDR2 is YSLEER. CDR3 bases: TGCGCCAGCAGCCAAGATCGCCCAGGACCCTACGAGCAGTACTTC. As protein: CASSQDRPGPYEQYF.

This clonotype was found many times. V is TRBV29-1 and J is TRBJ2-1; perhaps TRBD2 as D (5 bases). CDR3 size: 14 residues. Germline values: CDR1 SQVTM, CDR2 ANQGSEA. V lost 6 bases and J lost 2, with 14 bases in between. CDR3: CSVREITAYNEQFF. In DNA, the CDR3 is TGCAGCGTGAGGGAAATTACCGCCTACAATGAGCAGTTCTTC.

The chain combines TRBV6-6 with TRBJ2-3; D might be TRBD2 (7 bases). V was trimmed by 6 bases and J by 5 bases, leaving 15 bases between them. The length of the CDR3 is 14 residues. Germline CDR1 reads MNHNY; CDR2 reads SVGAGI (reference sequence). CDR3 in DNA: TGTGCCAGCAGAGGCGGGGGCGTACGAGATACGCAGTATTTT. It translates to CASRGGGVRDTQYF.

Note on this clonotype: At one end the junction does not follow the germline gene, possibly because of a read error. The rearrangement uses TRBV6-1 and TRBJ2-2, with TRBD1 identical over 8 bases. CDR1 MNHNS and CDR2 SASEGT come from the germline V gene. The CDR3 is 15 amino acids. The CDR3 region is CARSDRTGQGGELFF. The CDR3 nucleotides read TGTGCCCGCAGTGACCGGACAGGGCAGGGCGGGGAGCTGTTTTTT.

This chain uses TRBV29-1 with TRBJ2-5, with D possibly being TRBD2 (7 bases). CDR3 length: 12 residues. V gave up 5 bases and J gave up 11 bases, with 18 bases separating them. CDR1 is SQVTM, CDR2 ANQGSEA, per germline. CDR3 in DNA: TGCAGCGTTCCCGGCCAGGGGAGGGAGCAGTACTTC. Amino acids: CSVPGQGREQYF. Full variable domain (rest looked up from reference TRBV29-1 and TRBJ2-5): SAVISQKPSRDICQRGTSLTIQCQVDSQVTMMFWYRQQPGQSLTLIATANQGSEATYESGFVIDKFPISRPNLTFSTLTVSNMSPEDSSIYLCSVPGQGREQYFGPGTRLLVL.

This clonotype was seen just once. This chain connects TRBV20-1 to TRBJ1-4; a possible D gene is TRBD1 (6 bases). The CDR3 totals 13 residues. Trimming pared 6 bases from V and 5 bases from J, leaving 13 bases between. The V gene's germline CDR1 is DFQATT and CDR2 SNEGSKA (reference sequence). CDR3: CSAKKGENEKLFF. CDR3 DNA: TGCAGTGCCAAAAAGGGGGAAAATGAAAAACTGTTTTTT.

The J gene is TRBJ1-2, the V gene TRBV6-5; D is unresolved. Trimming removed 6 bases at V and 4 bases at J, with 18 bases between. Per the germline V gene, CDR1 is MNHEY and CDR2 is SVGAGI. The CDR3 spans 15 residues. The CDR3 sequence is CASRYSKDEGYGYTF. Written as DNA, the CDR3 is TGTGCCAGCAGGTATTCGAAGGATGAGGGCTATGGCTACACCTTC.

The chain carries TRBV6-6 and TRBJ2-5; D may be TRBD1 (7 bases). The CDR3 covers 14 residues. Trimming took off 7 bases at V and 5 bases at J, with 17 bases between the two ends. The germline V gene encodes CDR1 MNHNY and CDR2 SVGAGI (reference sequence). CDR3: CASTHGGGGETQYF. The CDR3 bases are TGTGCCAGCACCCATGGAGGGGGCGGGGAGACCCAGTACTTC.

This clonotype appeared a few times. The chain employs TRBV6-1 and TRBJ1-1; no definite D call. This CDR3 contains 14 residues. Germline lookup yields CDR1 MNHNS and CDR2 SASEGT. The V gene lost 5 bases and the J gene lost 1 base, with 11 bases spanning the gap. The CDR3 sequence: CASSRAVGNTEAFF. The CDR3 DNA reads TGTGCCAGCAGTCGGGCCGTAGGGAACACTGAAGCTTTCTTT.

This clonotype was found a few times. V usage is TRBV7-2 and J usage is TRBJ2-5, with 7 bases matching TRBD1. The ends lost 2 bases at V and 4 bases at J; junction bases unmatched: 7. CDR1 is SGHTA, CDR2 FQGNSA, per germline. CDR3 size: 15 residues. The CDR3 nucleotides are TGTGCCAGCAGCTTACAGACAGGGTGGACAGAGACCCAGTACTTC. Protein: CASSLQTGWTETQYF. The whole variable domain, remainder taken from reference TRBV7-2 and TRBJ2-5, is GAGVSQSPSNKVTEKGKDVELRCDPISGHTALYWYRQSLGQGLEFLIYFQGNSAPDKSGLPSDRFSAERTGGSVSTLTIQRTQQEDSAVYLCASSLQTGWTETQYFGPGTRLLVL.

The V and J genes are TRBV5-1 and TRBJ2-7; D possibly corresponds to TRBD1 (6 bases). CDR1 and CDR2 (germline): SGHRS, YFSETQ. Trimming pared 6 bases from V and 3 bases from J, leaving 19 bases between. CDR3 length equals 15 residues. CDR3 DNA: TGCGCCAGCAAAAGTTTACCGGAACAGGGCTACGAGCAGTACTTC. This sequence encodes CASKSLPEQGYEQYF.